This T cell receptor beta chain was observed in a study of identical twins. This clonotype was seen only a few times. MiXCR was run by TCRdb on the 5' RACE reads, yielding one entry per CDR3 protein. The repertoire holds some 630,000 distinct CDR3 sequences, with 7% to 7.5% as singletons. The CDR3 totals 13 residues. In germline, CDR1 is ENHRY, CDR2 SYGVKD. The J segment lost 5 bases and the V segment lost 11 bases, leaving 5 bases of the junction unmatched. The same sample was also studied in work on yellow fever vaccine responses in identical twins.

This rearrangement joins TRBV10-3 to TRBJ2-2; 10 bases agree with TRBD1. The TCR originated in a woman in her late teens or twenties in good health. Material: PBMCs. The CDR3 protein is CALRQGATGELFF. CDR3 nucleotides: TGTGCCTTGAGACAGGGGGCGACCGGGGAGCTGTTTTTT.